The rows below give T cell receptor beta chains drawn from one sample of a study of T cell responses to AZD1222 COVID-19 vaccine. Clones were sequenced by immunoSEQ multiplex PCR, and TCRdb holds only the in-frame ones, with some missing. Here the sample spans 40,000 to 60,000 clones, 65% to 90% being singletons. The sample here was peripheral blood, taken 28 days after the second AZD1222 dose. The receptors were gathered from an adult who received the AZD1222 COVID-19 vaccine. Each CDR3 is given with its conserved first and last residue.

CDR3aa	j_gene	v_gene
CASSLLDRGLVQPQHF	TRBJ1-5	TRBV28
CASSLVQGSTEAFF	TRBJ1-1	TRBV5-1
CASRGGGRSGELFF	TRBJ2-2	TRBV28
CASSSDVNQPQHF	TRBJ1-5	TRBV19
CASSRTGDMNTEAFF	TRBJ1-1	TRBV6-5
CASSTDRNTEAFF	TRBJ1-1	TRBV7-2
CASSGSEDF	TRBJ2-7	TRBV2
CASSVIGQSSSGANVLTF	TRBJ2-6	TRBV28
CASTLGTSFEQYF	TRBJ2-7	TRBV7-8
CASSLGSNTGELFF	TRBJ2-2	TRBV11-3
CATSPTGTDSYNEQFF	TRBJ2-1	TRBV24-1
CASTLGGPNEQFF	TRBJ2-1	TRBV7-2
CAARPGQDRQETQYF	TRBJ2-5	TRBV10-3
CASLPRGGGDTQYF	TRBJ2-3	TRBV9
CASTWGISTGELFF	TRBJ2-2	TRBV4-2
CASSLTSGVYNEQFF	TRBJ2-1	TRBV5-4
CASSPWTSGNNEQFF	TRBJ2-1	TRBV6-4
CASSVVGGNYGYTF	TRBJ1-2	TRBV9
CASSLSPTGVGADTQYF	TRBJ2-3	TRBV7-3
CASPRLAGGNNEQFF	TRBJ2-1	TRBV6-5
CASKRDTNEKLFF	TRBJ1-4	TRBV5-1
CASSVRSQETQYF	TRBJ2-5	TRBV9
CASSLQSGLNQPQHF	TRBJ1-5	TRBV7-6
CASSQHPQPTGSPLHF	TRBJ1-6	TRBV3-1/TRBV3-2
CASSPQGAGETQYF	TRBJ2-5	TRBV6-5
CASSRAGTEGDNEQFF	TRBJ2-1	TRBV11-2
CSAGTTTEAFF	TRBJ1-1	TRBV20-1
CASLEQVGDTEAFF	TRBJ1-1	TRBV18
CASSKQGAGNTEAFF	TRBJ1-1	TRBV5-6
CASSLVRANTGELFF	TRBJ2-2	TRBV7-7
CASSLGQSGNQPQHF	TRBJ1-5	TRBV7-6
CASSITWDRGLHEQYF	TRBJ2-7	TRBV19
CASSIGTGFDEQYF	TRBJ2-7	TRBV19
CASSWGGISYEQYF	TRBJ2-7	TRBV28
CASSVGGRGWGDTQYF	TRBJ2-3	TRBV9
CASSFGTGGQPQHF	TRBJ1-5	TRBV5-1
CASSSVFEFSPLHF	TRBJ1-6	TRBV11-2
CASSLVTGNSYEQYF	TRBJ2-7	TRBV7-8